Following are 24 T cell receptor beta chains from one sample sequenced in a study. One entry per CDR3 protein, called by TCRdb with MiXCR from the 5' RACE reads. The sample carries about 32,000 distinct CDR3 sequences, about 24% recorded once. Sequenced: memory CD4+ T cells sorted from blood. Stated subset: memory CD4+ T cells, CD4+CD45RO+CD25-. Every receptor here comes from a female donor with breast cancer.

The V and J genes are TRBV5-5 and TRBJ2-3; D could derive from TRBD1 or TRBD2 (5 bases each). The CDR3 is made up of 16 amino acids. V was shortened by 5 bases and J by 0 bases, with 16 bases between the two germline ends. Germline values: CDR1 SGHKS, CDR2 YYEKEE (reference sequence). This chain's CDR3 is CASSLAQGSSTDTQYF. In DNA form, the CDR3 reads TGTGCCAGCAGTCTAGCCCAGGGTTCCAGCACAGATACGCAGTATTTT.

Worth noting for this clonotype: The junction and the germline gene differ at one end; a read error may be behind it. The chain uses TRBV9 and TRBJ2-5; D not resolved. The CDR3 totals 14 residues. Germline assignment: CDR1 SGDLS and CDR2 YYNGEE. The DNA of the CDR3 is TGTACCAGCAGCGTCGGCAGATACCAAGAGACCCAGTACTTC. Translating gives CTSSVGRYQETQYF.

This clonotype appeared many times. The chain couples TRBV9 to TRBJ2-5, with 8 positions matching TRBD1. V lost 4 bases to trimming and J lost 0 bases; unmatched junction nucleotides: 5. The CDR3 covers 15 residues. The germline V gene encodes CDR1 SGDLS and CDR2 YYNGEE. The chain's CDR3 is CASSLRTGHQETQYF. CDR3 sequence (DNA): TGTGCCAGCAGCCTCCGGACAGGGCACCAAGAGACCCAGTACTTC.

The rearrangement joins TRBV11-3 to TRBJ2-3; 13 bases map to TRBD2. With 4 bases clipped from V and 6 bases from J, the junction kept 7 bases outside the gene matches. CDR1 and CDR2 from the germline V gene are SGHNT and YENEEA. The CDR3 covers 16 residues. CDR3 loop: CASSYTSGGAGDTQYF. Here the CDR3 DNA reads TGTGCCAGCAGCTATACTAGCGGGGGGGCTGGGGATACGCAGTATTTT.

This clonotype has just a few counts. The chain is built from TRBV20-1 and TRBJ2-1, with D unclear. Germline V CDR1 and CDR2: DFQATT, SNEGSKA (reference sequence). CDR3 size: 10 residues. V gave up 5 bases and J gave up 3 bases, with 2 bases separating them. DNA of the CDR3: TGCAGTGCTTTCTACAATGAGCAGTTCTTC. This sequence encodes CSAFYNEQFF.

This chain connects TRBV12-3 or TRBV12-4 to TRBJ2-5; D is unclear. This CDR3 has 13 amino acids. Deletions cut 6 bases from V and 5 bases from J, with 13 bases between. CDR3 bases: TGTGCCAGCAGCCCGAGTAGGCGGGAGACCCAGTACTTC. Amino acid sequence: CASSPSRRETQYF.

This clonotype has only a few counts. V is TRBV6-2 or TRBV6-3 and J is TRBJ2-5; D is possibly TRBD2 (5 bases). This CDR3 has 16 amino acids. Per germline, CDR1 MNHEY and CDR2 SVGEGT. Trimming cost V 5 bases and J 4 bases, with 20 bases left between them. The CDR3 reads CASSLPPTAGGETQYF. CDR3 nucleotide sequence: TGTGCCAGCAGTCTCCCCCCTACGGCGGGTGGAGAGACCCAGTACTTC.

Only a few counts were recorded for this clonotype. This chain joins TRBV11-2 and TRBJ1-1; maybe TRBD1 (6 bases). Trimming cost V 5 bases and J 3 bases, with 16 bases left between them. Germline V lookup: CDR1 SGHAT, CDR2 FQNNGV. The CDR3 consists of 15 residues. As DNA, the CDR3 is TGTGCCAGCAGCATTACCGGGACACCCTACACTGAAGCTTTCTTT. Its protein product is CASSITGTPYTEAFF.

Details on this clonotype: Since a much larger clone is just one base distant, this may be a read error. The chain links TRBV6-2 or TRBV6-3 to TRBJ2-3; 7 bases map to TRBD1. Germline lookup yields CDR1 MNHEY and CDR2 SVGEGT. This CDR3 has 15 residues. The CDR3 reads CAGRSRQGGTDTQYF. CDR3 coding DNA: TGTGCCGGCAGATCCCGACAGGGTGGTACAGATACGCAGTATTTT.

The rearrangement uses TRBV27 and TRBJ2-1, with 10 bases fitting TRBD2. This CDR3 is 17 amino acids long. V was clipped by 2 bases and J by 0 bases; unmatched bases: 4. Germline loops: CDR1 MNHEY, CDR2 SMNVEV (reference sequence). This CDR3 is CASSLLAGEGSYNEQFF. In DNA form, the CDR3 reads TGTGCCAGCAGTTTACTAGCGGGAGAGGGCTCCTACAATGAGCAGTTCTTC.

As concerns this clonotype: Germline is not matched at one junction end, which may reflect a read error. This chain uses TRBV5-1 with TRBJ1-1; D is unclear. Germline CDR1 is SGHRS and CDR2 is YFSETQ. The CDR3 has 14 amino acids. The CDR3 protein is CTSSLAGGNTEAFF. Written as DNA, the CDR3 is TGCACCAGCAGCTTGGCCGGAGGGAACACTGAAGCTTTCTTT. Complete variable domain (other parts from reference TRBV5-1 and TRBJ1-1): KAGVTQTPRYLIKTRGQQVTLSCSPISGHRSVSWYQQTPGQGLQFLFEYFSETQRNKGNFPGRFSGRQFSNSRSEMNVSTLELGDSALYLCTSSLAGGNTEAFFGQGTRLTVV.

The chain joins TRBV21-1 to TRBJ2-3. TRBV21-1 is given as a pseudogene. The CDR3 has 15 residues. CDR3 coding DNA: TGTGCCAGCAGCAAAGGAAGGGAAAAAGCAGATACGCAGTATTTT. This codes for CASSKGREKADTQYF.

This clonotype came up many times. This CDR3 reads CASSDGGQGNSPLHF. For the CDR3, the DNA is TGTGCCAGCAGCGATGGGGGACAGGGGAATTCACCCCTCCACTTT. V and J are TRBV9 and TRBJ1-6; 10 nucleotides align to TRBD1. Losses at the gene ends were 3 bases for V and 7 bases for J; bases not matched to a gene: 4. This CDR3 region has 15 residues. Germline V gene lookup returns CDR1 SGDLS and CDR2 YYNGEE. Combining the CDR3 with reference TRBV9 and TRBJ1-6 gives the whole variable domain DSGVTQTPKHLITATGQRVTLRCSPRSGDLSVYWYQQSLDQGLQFLIQYYNGEERAKGNILERFSAQQFPDLHSELNLSSLELGDSALYFCASSDGGQGNSPLHFGNGTRLTVT.

By its share, this clonotype is medium-sized (0.01 to 0.1%). This chain uses TRBV4-1 with TRBJ1-5; D might be TRBD1 (6 bases). Germline assignment: CDR1 MGHRA and CDR2 YSYEKL. The V gene lost 0 bases and the J gene lost 6 bases, with 9 bases spanning the gap. The CDR3 sequence is 14 residues long. The CDR3 region is CASSQEGRGQPQHF. CDR3 nucleotides: TGCGCCAGCAGCCAAGAGGGCAGGGGTCAGCCCCAGCATTTT.

This chain connects TRBV7-2 to TRBJ1-1, with a tentative D call TRBD1 (5 bases). With 6 bases removed from V and 1 base from J, the gap between germline ends came to 6 bases. The CDR3 has 12 amino acids. Germline-derived CDR1 and CDR2 are SGHTA and FQGNSA. CDR3 sequence: CASSGGNTEAFF. The CDR3 DNA is TGTGCCAGCAGTGGGGGGAACACTGAAGCTTTCTTT.

The chain combines TRBV15 with TRBJ2-1; 15 bases are shared with TRBD2. This CDR3 contains 19 residues. Germline lookup yields CDR1 LNHNV and CDR2 YYDKDF (reference sequence). V lost 5 bases and J lost 4; bases outside the gene matches: 12. The CDR3 is CATSESGTSGRSLYNEQFF. CDR3 nucleotides: TGTGCCACCAGCGAGTCCGGGACTAGCGGGAGGTCCCTGTACAATGAGCAGTTCTTC.

By proportion, this clonotype is medium-sized (0.01 to 0.1%). The genes are TRBV6-5 and TRBJ2-6; D is ambiguous. CDR1 and CDR2 (germline): MNHEY, SVGAGI. CDR3 length: 16 residues. The V end lost 0 bases, the J end lost 1 base, and 7 bases lay between the germline ends. The CDR3 protein is CASSYSLPSGANVLTF. CDR3 nucleotides: TGTGCCAGCAGTTACTCGCTCCCTTCTGGGGCCAACGTCCTGACTTTC.

This clonotype was seen more than once but under ten times. The J gene is TRBJ2-7, the V gene TRBV5-1, with D tentatively TRBD2 (5 bases). Looked up from germline, CDR1 is SGHRS and CDR2 is YFSETQ. The CDR3 totals 14 residues. V dropped 1 base and J dropped 2 bases, with 10 bases sitting between them. CDR3 sequence reads: CASSLTRGPYEQYF. For the CDR3, the DNA is TGCGCCAGCAGCTTGACCCGGGGTCCCTACGAGCAGTACTTC.

The V gene is TRBV12-3 or TRBV12-4, the J gene TRBJ2-2, with D hard to call. V was trimmed by 1 base and J by 5 bases, leaving 5 bases between them. The length of the CDR3 is 13 residues. The CDR3 nucleotides read TGTGCCAGCAGTTTAGTGGATACCGGGGAGCTGTTTTTT. Protein: CASSLVDTGELFF.

A few counts support this clonotype. V usage is TRBV9 and J usage is TRBJ2-1; perhaps D is TRBD1 or TRBD2 (6 bases each). The CDR3 consists of 14 residues. The V gene's germline CDR1 is SGDLS and CDR2 YYNGEE. Trimming stripped 0 bases from V and 7 bases from J, with 11 bases between. The CDR3 coding sequence is TGTGCCAGCAGCGTAGCTAGGGGGGTTAATGAGCAGTTCTTC. Protein sequence: CASSVARGVNEQFF.

CDR3 loop: CASSLAQGYNYEQYF. The CDR3 DNA follows: TGTGCCAGCAGTTTGGCCCAGGGGTACAACTACGAGCAGTACTTC. This chain uses TRBV27 with TRBJ2-7; perhaps TRBD1 as D (6 bases). Germline V gene data show CDR1 as MNHEY and CDR2 as SMNVEV (reference sequence). The CDR3 totals 15 residues. Trimming removed 3 bases from V and 3 bases from J, with 15 bases in between.

The chain employs TRBV7-9 and TRBJ2-1, with 12 nucleotides matching TRBD2. Looked up from germline, CDR1 is SEHNR and CDR2 is FQNEAQ (reference sequence). V gave up 2 bases and J gave up 4 bases; unmatched junction bases: 3. The length of the CDR3 is 16 residues. The CDR3 DNA is TGTGCCAGCAGCTTATCCGGGACTAGCGGGTACAATGAGCAGTTCTTC. It translates to CASSLSGTSGYNEQFF.

The V gene is TRBV12-2, the J gene TRBJ1-1. TRBV12-2 represents a pseudogene. CDR3 length: 17 residues. CDR3 in amino acids: CASRLAMMGKANTEAFF. The CDR3 nucleotides read TGTGCAAGTCGCTTAGCGATGATGGGAAAAGCGAACACTGAAGCTTTCTTT.

The genes are TRBV7-3 and TRBJ2-1; TRBD2 aligns across 11 bases. The CDR3 loop spans 20 amino acids. Germline V gives CDR1 SGHTA, CDR2 FQGTGA. V shed 4 bases and J 6 bases; nucleotides not matched to a gene: 20. The CDR3 nucleotides are TGTGCCAGCAGCTCCTCCGCCCGTGGGTTAGCGGGGGGGCCGGGCAATGAGCAGTTCTTC. Amino acids: CASSSSARGLAGGPGNEQFF.